The clone carrying this T cell receptor (beta chain) has at least ten counts. Its antigen is currently unknown. V lost 4 bases and J lost 3; bases outside the gene matches: 9. The CDR3 consists of 16 residues. Germline values: CDR1 SGHNT, CDR2 YYREEE (reference sequence). This entry is derived from a study of CD8 T cells in ankylosing spondylitis. Study conclusions and caveats: Several of the motif variants were reported before in synovial fluid and blood from reactive arthritis. Seemingly characteristic of ankylosing spondylitis blood was a TCR beta motif consisting of about 8 highly homologous variants. Within matched ankylosing spondylitis synovial fluid, disease-linked clones were reportedly significantly enriched.

Each CDR3 protein is one row after TCRdb ran MiXCR on the 5' RACE reads. The profile covers about 510,000 distinct CDR3 sequences, with under 5.5% appearing a single time and roughly 3.2% taken by the ten largest. This TCR came from a male donor with ankylosing spondylitis. The chain has TRBV5-4 and TRBJ2-7; 11 nucleotides match TRBD1. The sequencing input was blood, either unsorted or a sorted T cell fraction (not recorded which). CDR3 DNA sequence: TGTGCCAGCAGCGCGGACCGGGACAGGGGGTTCTACGAGCAGTACTTC. Amino acid sequence: CASSADRDRGFYEQYF.